This TCR beta chain was obtained from a study of radiotherapy plus CTLA-4 blockade in lung cancer. Sequencing used immunoSEQ multiplex PCR; TCRdb keeps in-frame clones, though not all of them. Altogether roughly 90,000 clones are present, approximately 79% being singletons, with the ten largest covering around 15%. This sample comprised peripheral blood, obtained from a patient treated with radiotherapy plus ipilimumab. The clonotype originates from a human donor with non-small cell lung cancer that progressed on radiotherapy plus ipilimumab.

The CDR3 sequence: CASSLQVQQGSEQYF. The CDR3 nucleotides are TGCGCCAGCAGCTTACAAGTACAACAGGGATCCGAGCAGTACTTC. The genes are TRBV5-1 and TRBJ2-7; perhaps TRBD1 as D (6 bases). Trimming removed 2 bases at V and 6 bases at J, with 18 bases between. The CDR3 runs 15 residues. Germline CDR1 and CDR2: SGHRS and YFSETQ.